Each of the 21 T cell receptor beta chains below was sequenced from the same sample in a study of T-cell reconstitution after alpha-beta-depleted transplantation in children (TCRdb year 2016). The treatment or condition label of this sample denotes: allogeneic hematopoietic cell transplantation with graft depleted of TCRalphabeta T cells and CD19 B cells. Library prep was done by PCR. TCRdb lists the instrument as Illumina HiSeq 2500. To normalize quantification of the TCRbeta repertoire, the TCR libraries were built with molecular barcoding that relied on unique molecular identifiers. TCRdb cleaned the public reads at Q25 with fastp, built clones with MiXCR and kept in-frame beta chains. CDR3 protein sequences are deduplicated, and each keeps its most common genes and DNA. Counted in this sample were approximately 97,000 distinct CDR3 sequences; under 9% of them appeared once. The ten most abundant clones make up approximately 16% of the sample.

The sample in question was PBMCs, obtained before TCRalphabeta/CD19-depleted stem cell transplant. These receptors originate from a boy between 2 and 10 years old with acute lymphoblastic leukemia, due to receive a stem cell transplant.

V gene TRBV5-1 combines with J gene TRBJ2-1; D is uncertain. The germline gives CDR1 SGHRS, CDR2 YFSETQ. Trimming removed 4 bases from V and 0 bases from J, with 11 bases in between. This CDR3 has 15 amino acids. The CDR3 region is CASSPRVSSYNEQFF. CDR3 DNA sequence: TGCGCCAGCAGCCCTCGGGTGAGCTCCTACAATGAGCAGTTCTTC.

This clonotype was observed at least ten times. The rearrangement uses TRBV7-2 and TRBJ1-6; D gene ambiguous. From germline, CDR1 is SGHTA and CDR2 FQGNSA. V lost 1 base, J lost 7 bases, and 11 bases lay in between. The CDR3 covers 15 residues. Written as DNA, the CDR3 is TGTGCCAGCAGCTTAGGGGTTGCGCTGAATTCACCCCTCCACTTT. This sequence encodes CASSLGVALNSPLHF.

This clonotype came up many times. This rearrangement joins TRBV5-6 to TRBJ2-5; D call uncertain. The germline CDR1 and CDR2 sequences are SGHDT and YYEEEE. Deletions cut 3 bases from V and 4 bases from J, with 10 bases between. CDR3 size: 13 residues. CDR3 residues: CASSSAPGETQYF. CDR3 DNA: TGTGCCAGCAGCTCGGCCCCGGGAGAGACCCAGTACTTC.

This clonotype showed up many times. The chain is built from TRBV10-2 and TRBJ2-7; TRBD1 matches at 8 bases. The CDR3 has 14 amino acids. The germline V gene has CDR1 WSHSY and CDR2 SAAADI. V lost 4 bases, J lost 3 bases, and 5 bases stayed unmatched. CDR3 region: CASSGSGQGYEQYF. CDR3 coding DNA: TGCGCCAGCAGTGGGTCTGGACAGGGCTACGAGCAGTACTTC.

This clonotype was counted at least ten times. The genes are TRBV29-1 and TRBJ1-1; D might be TRBD1 (5 bases). Germline CDR1 is SQVTM and CDR2 is ANQGSEA. Trimming removed 7 bases at V and 4 bases at J, with 16 bases between. This CDR3 spans 13 amino acids. DNA for the CDR3: TGCAGCGCCGGGGGAGGAGTTCTCACTGAAGCTTTCTTT. Translated, it gives CSAGGGVLTEAFF.

By its share, this clonotype is medium-sized (0.01 to 0.1%). The rearrangement links TRBV2 to TRBJ2-5; no firm D call. CDR1 SNHLY and CDR2 FYNNEI come from the germline V gene. V lost 8 bases and J 5 bases, leaving 15 bases between the germline ends. The CDR3 extends over 13 amino acids. CDR3 DNA sequence: TGTGCCAGCGCACAAGGAAGGCGGGAGACCCAGTACTTC. This translates into CASAQGRRETQYF.

The chain is built from TRBV12-5 and TRBJ2-7; D gene unclear. The CDR3 totals 13 residues. V dropped 7 bases and J dropped 2 bases, with 12 bases sitting between them. The germline V gene has CDR1 LGHNT and CDR2 FRNRAP. As DNA, the CDR3 is TGTGCTAGTGCCGTAGGTCTAGCCTACGAGCAGTACTTC. Translated: CASAVGLAYEQYF. The full variable domain, completed using reference TRBV12-5 and TRBJ2-7, is DARVTQTPRHKVTEMGQEVTMRCQPILGHNTVFWYRQTMMQGLELLAYFRNRAPLDDSGMPKDRFSAEMPDATLATLKIQPSEPRDSAVYFCASAVGLAYEQYFGPGTRLTVT.

Concerning this clonotype itself: An end of the junction does not agree with germline; a read error may underlie this. V is TRBV6-5 and J is TRBJ1-3, with D tentatively TRBD1 (5 bases). This CDR3 is built from 17 residues. Germline V lookup: CDR1 MNHEY, CDR2 SVGAGI. The CDR3 region has the DNA TGTGCCAGCAGCTACTCGGAGGGGACCTGGTCGGGAAACACCATATATTTT. Amino acid sequence: CASSYSEGTWSGNTIYF.

This clonotype was seen at least ten times. J is TRBJ1-5 and V is TRBV5-5, with D unresolved. CDR1 and CDR2 (germline): SGHKS, YYEKEE (reference sequence). This CDR3 comprises 15 residues. Trimming shortened V by 0 bases and J by 0 bases, and 7 bases separated the two germline ends. The CDR3 here is CASSLVPNSNQPQHF. DNA for the CDR3: TGTGCCAGCAGCTTGGTCCCCAATAGCAATCAGCCCCAGCATTTT.

The chain recombines TRBV24-1 with TRBJ2-2, with D possibly being TRBD1 or TRBD2 (7 bases each). The CDR3 has 17 residues. V was shortened by 4 bases and J by 4 bases, with 18 bases between the two germline ends. The germline gives CDR1 KGHDR, CDR2 SFDVKD. The CDR3 sequence: CATSDRWEGASTGELFF. Written as DNA, the CDR3 is TGTGCCACCAGTGACCGGTGGGAGGGGGCGAGCACCGGGGAGCTGTTTTTT.

This clonotype was seen a handful of times. The chain recombines TRBV4-3 with TRBJ1-4, with D unresolved. Germline values: CDR1 LGHNA, CDR2 YSLEER. This CDR3 is built from 14 residues. Between the trimmed V and J ends, which lost 3 bases and 7 bases, there was a span of 12 bases. CDR3 in amino acids: CASSQAKAGEKLFF. The DNA of the CDR3 is TGCGCCAGCAGCCAGGCAAAGGCGGGTGAAAAACTGTTTTTT.

This clonotype was observed many times. The chain links TRBV4-1 to TRBJ2-1, with D maybe TRBD2 (6 bases). V was cut by 1 base and J by 8 bases, with 12 bases left in between. The CDR3 contains 14 residues. From germline, CDR1 is MGHRA and CDR2 YSYEKL. CDR3: CASSQVLASDEQFF. The CDR3 bases are TGCGCCAGCAGCCAAGTCCTAGCGAGCGATGAGCAGTTCTTC.

This clonotype was detected ten times or more. The rearrangement uses TRBV20-1 and TRBJ1-6, with TRBD1 matching 9 bases. CDR3 length: 14 amino acids. J lost 7 bases, V lost 2 bases, and 3 bases had no gene match. Germline V gene lookup returns CDR1 DFQATT and CDR2 SNEGSKA (reference sequence). CDR3 sequence (DNA): TGCAGTGCTAGACTCGGGACAGGGAATTCACCCCTCCACTTT. Protein sequence: CSARLGTGNSPLHF.

This clonotype was found a few times. The chain carries TRBV10-3 and TRBJ2-7; D might be TRBD1 (6 bases). Deletions cut 7 bases from V and 5 bases from J, with 12 bases between. Germline assignment: CDR1 ENHRY and CDR2 SYGVKD. The CDR3 sequence is 12 residues long. The CDR3 DNA sequence: TGTGCCATCACTGGACAGCGAGACGAGCAGTACTTC. The encoded protein is CAITGQRDEQYF.

The chain links TRBV15 to TRBJ2-7, with D tentatively TRBD1 or TRBD2 (6 bases each). Trimming left V 0 bases short and J 6 bases short, with 12 bases between. Germline assignment: CDR1 LNHNV and CDR2 YYDKDF (reference sequence). CDR3 length equals 14 residues. CDR3 in DNA: TGTGCCACCAGCAGAGATCAAGAGGGGGGCGAGCAGTACTTC. It yields the protein CATSRDQEGGEQYF. Full variable domain (rest looked up from reference TRBV15 and TRBJ2-7): DAMVIQNPRYQVTQFGKPVTLSCSQTLNHNVMYWYQQKSSQAPKLLFHYYDKDFNNEADTPDNFQSRRPNTSFCFLDIRSPGLGDTAMYLCATSRDQEGGEQYFGPGTRLTVT.

In this sample, this clonotype turned up a few times. CDR3 coding DNA: TGTGCCAGCAGTTACGACAGAATTGATGGCTACACCTTC. Translating gives CASSYDRIDGYTF. The chain uses TRBV6-5 and TRBJ1-2, with TRBD1 as a possible D gene (5 bases). CDR3 length: 13 amino acids. V lost 2 bases and J lost 6, with 10 bases in between. Per germline, CDR1 MNHEY and CDR2 SVGAGI.

The chain carries TRBV2 and TRBJ2-7; 9 bases line up with TRBD1. Germline V gene data show CDR1 as SNHLY and CDR2 as FYNNEI. CDR3 length: 14 amino acids. After removal of 5 bases from V and 3 bases from J, the junction contained 5 bases not matched to a gene. This CDR3 reads CASSTGQGLYEQYF. The CDR3 DNA reads as TGTGCCAGCAGTACCGGACAGGGGCTCTACGAGCAGTACTTC.

This clonotype turned up a few times. The chain combines TRBV27 with TRBJ1-1; no definite D call. CDR1 MNHEY and CDR2 SMNVEV come from the germline V gene (reference sequence). The CDR3 is made up of 13 amino acids. V lost 6 bases and J 0 bases, leaving 8 bases between the germline ends. The CDR3 DNA reads as TGTGCCAGCAGCCCCAATATGAACACTGAAGCTTTCTTT. It codes for CASSPNMNTEAFF.

This clonotype was picked up a small number of times. This rearrangement joins TRBV5-1 to TRBJ2-7; 10 bases align to TRBD1. CDR1 and CDR2 from the germline V gene are SGHRS and YFSETQ. This CDR3 spans 15 amino acids. J was trimmed by 1 base and V by 4 bases; bases with no gene match: 5. The DNA for the CDR3 is TGCGCCAGCAGCGGAGACAGGGGGCCATCCTACGAGCAGTACTTC. The encoded protein is CASSGDRGPSYEQYF.

The CDR3 protein is CASSGGDSVGELFF. CDR3 nucleotides: TGTGCCAGCAGTGGAGGGGATTCGGTCGGGGAGCTGTTTTTT. This chain links TRBV6-4 with TRBJ2-2, with D perhaps given as TRBD1 or TRBD2 (5 bases each). Germline lookup yields CDR1 MRHNA and CDR2 SNTAGT. The length of the CDR3 is 14 residues. Between the trimmed V and J ends, which lost 4 bases and 7 bases, there was a span of 13 bases.

This clonotype has more than one count but fewer than ten. J is TRBJ2-7 and V is TRBV20-1, with D unclear. The germline V gene has CDR1 DFQATT and CDR2 SNEGSKA (reference sequence). Deletions cut 1 base from V and 0 bases from J, with 7 bases between. The length of the CDR3 is 13 residues. The CDR3 DNA reads TGCAGTGCTAGAGCAACAGACTCCTACGAGCAGTACTTC. As protein: CSARATDSYEQYF.